The text below deals with one T cell receptor beta chain. This receptor's antigen is unknown. No much larger clone exists at a distance of one base, and base qualities are not known. The library was generated by the immunoSEQ multiplex PCR assay. Imported from immuneACCESS, the table was reduced by TCRdb to in-frame sequences with V and J called. These copies leave out some clones; in studies compared against another copy, an unresolved V gene accounts for under half, and the cause of the remainder is not known. The sample records tens of thousands of clones, approximately 94% of which are singletons. Over 1% of the sample goes to the ten largest clones. The sample is drawn from a study of T cell changes during pregnancy in multiple sclerosis (dated by TCRdb to the late 2010s). Some background on the complete study: In women with multiple sclerosis, the researchers looked at how the T cell repertoire shifted as pregnancy progressed.

The CDR3 runs 16 amino acids, cysteine and phenylalanine included. Left in the record is the CDR3 DNA by itself, 48 bases read in frame from the first base. The CDR1 and CDR2 encoded by the germline V gene (reference sequence) are PRHDT and FYEKMQ. Here V drops 5 bases and J drops 6 bases, and the junction holds 15 bases not matched to any gene. Source: peripheral blood, taken in the third trimester of pregnancy. This TCR was sampled from a female donor with multiple sclerosis, enrolled in a pregnancy study. The chain was built from TRBV13 and TRBJ2-7; TRBD2 aligns with 8 central bases. The DNA sequence reads TGTGCCAGCAGCACGGGACTAGAAAGAGCATACGGCGAGCAGTACTTC. Translated, this is CASSTGLERAYGEQYF.